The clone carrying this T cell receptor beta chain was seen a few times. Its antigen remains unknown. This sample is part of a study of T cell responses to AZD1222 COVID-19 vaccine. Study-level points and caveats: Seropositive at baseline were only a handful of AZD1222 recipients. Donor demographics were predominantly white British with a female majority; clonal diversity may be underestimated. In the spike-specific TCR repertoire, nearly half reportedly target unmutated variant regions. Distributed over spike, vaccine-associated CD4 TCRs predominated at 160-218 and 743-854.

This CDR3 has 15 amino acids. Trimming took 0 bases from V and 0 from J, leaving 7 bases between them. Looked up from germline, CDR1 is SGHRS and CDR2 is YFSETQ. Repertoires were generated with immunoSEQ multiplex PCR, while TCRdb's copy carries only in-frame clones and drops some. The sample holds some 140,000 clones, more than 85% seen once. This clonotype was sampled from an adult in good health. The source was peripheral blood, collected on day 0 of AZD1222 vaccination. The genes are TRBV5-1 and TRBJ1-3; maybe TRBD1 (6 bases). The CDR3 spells CASSLEGGSGNTIYF. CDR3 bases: TGCGCCAGCAGCTTGGAAGGGGGCTCTGGAAACACCATATATTTT. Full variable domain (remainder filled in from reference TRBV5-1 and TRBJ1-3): KAGVTQTPRYLIKTRGQQVTLSCSPISGHRSVSWYQQTPGQGLQFLFEYFSETQRNKGNFPGRFSGRQFSNSRSEMNVSTLELGDSALYLCASSLEGGSGNTIYFGEGSWLTVV.